There are a few counts of the clone carrying this T cell receptor (beta chain). Its target is not known. These data belong to a study of spatial heterogeneity in lung cancer. Study-level points and caveats: Blood carried ubiquitous expanded tumor TCRs more at resection than follow-up.

The presence of a unique molecular identifier marked each TCR cDNA molecule. MiXCR, applied by TCRdb to the 5' RACE reads, yields one record per CDR3 protein. The repertoire holds around 92,000 distinct CDR3 sequences, with approximately 12% as singletons. Time point: sample taken at primary tumor resection. The authors sequenced whole RNA from tumor, nontumor lung or frozen PBMC without sorting. Samples were obtained from some 70 donors, all untreated early-stage non-small cell lung cancer patients. The sample consisted of PBMCs, taken at surgery. This receptor was taken from a male donor with early-stage non-small cell lung cancer.

Here the CDR3 reads CASTLDGFSYNEQFF. For the CDR3, the DNA is TGTGCCAGCACCCTCGACGGGTTTTCCTACAATGAGCAGTTCTTC. The chain employs TRBV7-9 and TRBJ2-1; no firm D call. With 7 bases removed from V and 1 base from J, the gap between germline ends came to 14 bases. Germline CDR1 reads SEHNR; CDR2 reads FQNEAQ (reference sequence). The CDR3 has 15 amino acids.